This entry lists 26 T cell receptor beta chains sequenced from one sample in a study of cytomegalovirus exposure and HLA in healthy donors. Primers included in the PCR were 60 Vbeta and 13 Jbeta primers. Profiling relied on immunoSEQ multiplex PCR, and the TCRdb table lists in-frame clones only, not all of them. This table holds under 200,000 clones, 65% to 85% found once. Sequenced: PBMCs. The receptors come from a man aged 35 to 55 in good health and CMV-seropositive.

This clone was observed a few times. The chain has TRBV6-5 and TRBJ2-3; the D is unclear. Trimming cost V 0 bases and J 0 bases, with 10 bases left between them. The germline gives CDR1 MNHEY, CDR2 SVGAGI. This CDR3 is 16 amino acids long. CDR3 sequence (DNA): TGTGCCAGCAGTTACTCGCCGACGGGTAGCACAGATACGCAGTATTTT. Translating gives CASSYSPTGSTDTQYF.

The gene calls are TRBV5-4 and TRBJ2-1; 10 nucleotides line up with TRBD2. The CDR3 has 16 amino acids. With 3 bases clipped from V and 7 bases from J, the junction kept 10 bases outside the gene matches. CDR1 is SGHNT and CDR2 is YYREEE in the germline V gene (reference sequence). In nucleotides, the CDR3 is TGTGCCAGCAGCTCCCCCGGGGCTAGCGGGAGAAATGAGCAGTTCTTC. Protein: CASSSPGASGRNEQFF. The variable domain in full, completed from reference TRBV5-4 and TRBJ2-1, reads ETGVTQSPTHLIKTRGQQVTLRCSSQSGHNTVSWYQQALGQGPQFIFQYYREEENGRGNFPPRFSGLQFPNYSSELNVNALELDDSALYLCASSSPGASGRNEQFFGPGTRLTVL.

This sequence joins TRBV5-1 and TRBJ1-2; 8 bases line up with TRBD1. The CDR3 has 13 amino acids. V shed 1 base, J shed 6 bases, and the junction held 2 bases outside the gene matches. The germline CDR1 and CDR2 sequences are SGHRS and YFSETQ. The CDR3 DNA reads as TGCGCCAGCAGCTTGTGGACAGGGAATGGCTACACCTTC. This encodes CASSLWTGNGYTF.

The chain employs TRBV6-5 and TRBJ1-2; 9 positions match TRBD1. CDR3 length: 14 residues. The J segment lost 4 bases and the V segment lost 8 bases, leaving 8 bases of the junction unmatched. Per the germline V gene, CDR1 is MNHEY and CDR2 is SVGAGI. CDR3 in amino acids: CASRLNRGLYGYTF. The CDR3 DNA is TGTGCCAGCCGTCTCAACAGGGGGCTCTATGGCTACACCTTC.

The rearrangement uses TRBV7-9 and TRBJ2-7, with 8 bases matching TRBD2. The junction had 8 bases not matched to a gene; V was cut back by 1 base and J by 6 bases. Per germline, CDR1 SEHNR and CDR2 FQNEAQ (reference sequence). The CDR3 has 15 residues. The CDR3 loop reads CASSLVLGLASEQYF. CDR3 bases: TGTGCCAGCAGCTTAGTACTCGGACTAGCCTCCGAGCAGTACTTC.

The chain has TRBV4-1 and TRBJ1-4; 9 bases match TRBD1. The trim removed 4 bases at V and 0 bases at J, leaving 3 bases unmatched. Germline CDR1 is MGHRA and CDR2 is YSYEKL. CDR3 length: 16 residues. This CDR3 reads CASSRGTGPTNEKLFF. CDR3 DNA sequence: TGCGCCAGCAGCCGCGGGACAGGGCCAACTAATGAAAAACTGTTTTTT.

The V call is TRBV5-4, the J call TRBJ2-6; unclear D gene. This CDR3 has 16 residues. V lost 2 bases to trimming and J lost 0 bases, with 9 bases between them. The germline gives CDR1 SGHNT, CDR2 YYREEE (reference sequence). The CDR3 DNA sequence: TGTGCCAGCAGCTTAAACACCCGCTCTGGGGCCAACGTCCTGACTTTC. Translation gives CASSLNTRSGANVLTF.

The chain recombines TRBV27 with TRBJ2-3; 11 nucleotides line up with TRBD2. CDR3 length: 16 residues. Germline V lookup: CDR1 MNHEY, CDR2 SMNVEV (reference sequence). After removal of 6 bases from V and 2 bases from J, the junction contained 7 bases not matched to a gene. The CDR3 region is CASRELAGGPTDTQYF. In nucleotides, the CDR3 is TGTGCCAGCAGAGAGCTAGCGGGAGGTCCCACAGATACGCAGTATTTT.

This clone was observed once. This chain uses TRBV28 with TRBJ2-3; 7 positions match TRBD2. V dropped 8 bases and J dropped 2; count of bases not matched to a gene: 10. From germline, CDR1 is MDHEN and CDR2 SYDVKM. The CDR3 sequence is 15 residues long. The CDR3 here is CASLMGRAYTDTQYF. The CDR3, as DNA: TGTGCCAGCCTCATGGGGAGGGCTTACACAGATACGCAGTATTTT.

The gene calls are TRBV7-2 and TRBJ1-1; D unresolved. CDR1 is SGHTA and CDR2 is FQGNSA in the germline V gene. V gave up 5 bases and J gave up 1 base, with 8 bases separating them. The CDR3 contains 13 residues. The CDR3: CASSPQKNTEAFF. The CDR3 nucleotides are TGTGCCAGCAGCCCTCAGAAGAACACTGAAGCTTTCTTT. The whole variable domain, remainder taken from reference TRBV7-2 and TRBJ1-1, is GAGVSQSPSNKVTEKGKDVELRCDPISGHTALYWYRQSLGQGLEFLIYFQGNSAPDKSGLPSDRFSAERTGGSVSTLTIQRTQQEDSAVYLCASSPQKNTEAFFGQGTRLTVV.

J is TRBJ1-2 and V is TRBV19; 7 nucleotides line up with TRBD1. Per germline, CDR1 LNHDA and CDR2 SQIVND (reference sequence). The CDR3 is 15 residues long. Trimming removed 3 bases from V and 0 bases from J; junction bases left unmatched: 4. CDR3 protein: CASSMGQTPNYGYTF. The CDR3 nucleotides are TGTGCCAGTAGTATGGGACAGACCCCTAACTATGGCTACACCTTC.

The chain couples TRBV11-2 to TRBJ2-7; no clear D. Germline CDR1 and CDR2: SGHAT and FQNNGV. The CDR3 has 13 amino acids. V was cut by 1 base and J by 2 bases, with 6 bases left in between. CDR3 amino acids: CASSLGAPYEQYF. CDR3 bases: TGTGCCAGCAGCTTAGGGGCCCCCTACGAGCAGTACTTC.

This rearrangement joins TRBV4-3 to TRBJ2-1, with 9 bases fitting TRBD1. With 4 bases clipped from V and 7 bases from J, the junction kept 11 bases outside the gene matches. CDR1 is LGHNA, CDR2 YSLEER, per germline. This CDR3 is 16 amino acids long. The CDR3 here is CASSPLGTGLENEQFF. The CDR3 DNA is TGCGCCAGCAGCCCGTTAGGGACAGGGCTTGAAAATGAGCAGTTCTTC.

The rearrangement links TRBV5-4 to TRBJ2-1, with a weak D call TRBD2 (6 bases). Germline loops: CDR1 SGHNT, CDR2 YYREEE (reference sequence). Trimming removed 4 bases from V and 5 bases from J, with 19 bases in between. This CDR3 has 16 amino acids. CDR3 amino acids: CASSPSGRMTHNEQFF. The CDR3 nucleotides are TGTGCCAGCAGCCCCAGCGGGCGTATGACTCACAATGAGCAGTTCTTC.

The CDR3 region has the DNA TGTGCCAGCAGTGCCGAGCGGGAGGGGACCGGGGAGCTGTTTTTT. Residues: CASSAEREGTGELFF. This chain connects TRBV2 to TRBJ2-2, with 10 bases identical to TRBD2. V lost 4 bases and J lost 5; bases outside the gene matches: 4. Germline V CDR1 and CDR2: SNHLY, FYNNEI. The CDR3 totals 15 residues.

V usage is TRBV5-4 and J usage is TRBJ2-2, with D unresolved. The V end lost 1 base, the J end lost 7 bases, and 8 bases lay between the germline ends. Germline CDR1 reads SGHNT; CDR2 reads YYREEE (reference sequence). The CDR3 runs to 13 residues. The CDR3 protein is CASSLLTGGELFF. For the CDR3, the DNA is TGTGCCAGCAGCTTGTTAACGGGCGGGGAGCTGTTTTTT.

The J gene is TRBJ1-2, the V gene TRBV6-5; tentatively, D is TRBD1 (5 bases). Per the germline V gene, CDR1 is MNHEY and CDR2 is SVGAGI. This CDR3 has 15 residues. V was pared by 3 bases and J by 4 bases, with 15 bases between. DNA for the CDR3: TGTGCCAGCAGTTATCCCACCGGGGGGTTCTATGGCTACACCTTC. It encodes CASSYPTGGFYGYTF.

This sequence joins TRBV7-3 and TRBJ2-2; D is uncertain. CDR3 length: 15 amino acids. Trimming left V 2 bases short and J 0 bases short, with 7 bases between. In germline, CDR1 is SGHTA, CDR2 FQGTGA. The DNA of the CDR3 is TGTGCCAGCAGCTTAGTACATACGAACACCGGGGAGCTGTTTTTT. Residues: CASSLVHTNTGELFF.

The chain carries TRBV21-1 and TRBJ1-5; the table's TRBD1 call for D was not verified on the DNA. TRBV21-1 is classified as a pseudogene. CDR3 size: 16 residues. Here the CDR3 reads CASKWTGRDSNQPQHF. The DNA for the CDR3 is TGTGCCAGCAAATGGACAGGGCGAGATAGCAATCAGCCCCAGCATTTT.

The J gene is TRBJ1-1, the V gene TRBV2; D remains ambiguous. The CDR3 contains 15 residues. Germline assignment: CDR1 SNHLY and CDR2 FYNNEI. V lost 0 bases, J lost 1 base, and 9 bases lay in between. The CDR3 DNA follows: TGTGCCAGCAGTGAAGCCCTATCTGGGAACACTGAAGCTTTCTTT. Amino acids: CASSEALSGNTEAFF.

The CDR3 DNA reads as TGTGCCAGCAGCCGCGATTGGACAGGGACCAACTATGGCTACACCTTC. Its protein is CASSRDWTGTNYGYTF. This chain links TRBV7-9 with TRBJ1-2; 8 bases agree with TRBD1. CDR1 and CDR2 from the germline V gene are SEHNR and FQNEAQ (reference sequence). The CDR3 extends over 16 amino acids. The ends lost 5 bases at V and 2 bases at J; junction bases unmatched: 10.

DNA for the CDR3: TGTGCCAGCAGCTCCCTCTACGAGCAGTACTTC. Its protein product is CASSSLYEQYF. This chain links TRBV5-4 with TRBJ2-7, with D unclear. V lost 3 bases, J lost 3 bases, and 4 bases lay in between. Per germline, CDR1 SGHNT and CDR2 YYREEE (reference sequence). The CDR3 totals 11 residues.

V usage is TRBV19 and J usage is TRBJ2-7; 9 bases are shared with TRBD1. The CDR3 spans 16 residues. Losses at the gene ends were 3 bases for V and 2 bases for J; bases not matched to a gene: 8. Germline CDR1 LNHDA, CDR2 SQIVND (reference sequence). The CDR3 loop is CASSMFGTGTTYEQYF. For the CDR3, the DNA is TGTGCCAGTAGTATGTTTGGGACAGGGACCACCTACGAGCAGTACTTC.

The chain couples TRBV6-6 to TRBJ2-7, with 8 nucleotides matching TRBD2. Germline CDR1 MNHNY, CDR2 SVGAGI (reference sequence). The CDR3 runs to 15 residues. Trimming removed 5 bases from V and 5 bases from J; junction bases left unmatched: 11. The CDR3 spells CASSGTGTSLHEQYF. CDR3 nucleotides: TGTGCCAGCAGTGGGACCGGGACTAGTCTCCACGAGCAGTACTTC.

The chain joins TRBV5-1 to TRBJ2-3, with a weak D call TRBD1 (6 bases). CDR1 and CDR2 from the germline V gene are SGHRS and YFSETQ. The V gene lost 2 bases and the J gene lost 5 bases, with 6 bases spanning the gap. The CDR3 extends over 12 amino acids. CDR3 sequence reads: CASSLQGDTQYF. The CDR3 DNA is TGCGCCAGCAGCTTACAGGGAGATACGCAGTATTTT.

CDR3 in DNA: TGTGCCAGCAGCTTAACCGGCCGGCAGGGGGCGAACGGGGAGCTGTTTTTT. The encoded protein is CASSLTGRQGANGELFF. V gene TRBV7-8 combines with J gene TRBJ2-2; 8 nucleotides agree with TRBD1. From germline, CDR1 is SGHVS and CDR2 FQNEAQ. The junction had 12 bases not matched to a gene; V was cut back by 2 bases and J by 7 bases. CDR3 length: 17 residues. Filled out from reference TRBV7-8 and TRBJ2-2, the complete variable domain reads GAGVSQSPRYKVAKRGQDVALRCDPISGHVSLFWYQQALGQGPEFLTYFQNEAQLDKSGLPSDRFFAERPEGSVSTLKIQRTQQEDSAVYLCASSLTGRQGANGELFFGEGSRLTVL.